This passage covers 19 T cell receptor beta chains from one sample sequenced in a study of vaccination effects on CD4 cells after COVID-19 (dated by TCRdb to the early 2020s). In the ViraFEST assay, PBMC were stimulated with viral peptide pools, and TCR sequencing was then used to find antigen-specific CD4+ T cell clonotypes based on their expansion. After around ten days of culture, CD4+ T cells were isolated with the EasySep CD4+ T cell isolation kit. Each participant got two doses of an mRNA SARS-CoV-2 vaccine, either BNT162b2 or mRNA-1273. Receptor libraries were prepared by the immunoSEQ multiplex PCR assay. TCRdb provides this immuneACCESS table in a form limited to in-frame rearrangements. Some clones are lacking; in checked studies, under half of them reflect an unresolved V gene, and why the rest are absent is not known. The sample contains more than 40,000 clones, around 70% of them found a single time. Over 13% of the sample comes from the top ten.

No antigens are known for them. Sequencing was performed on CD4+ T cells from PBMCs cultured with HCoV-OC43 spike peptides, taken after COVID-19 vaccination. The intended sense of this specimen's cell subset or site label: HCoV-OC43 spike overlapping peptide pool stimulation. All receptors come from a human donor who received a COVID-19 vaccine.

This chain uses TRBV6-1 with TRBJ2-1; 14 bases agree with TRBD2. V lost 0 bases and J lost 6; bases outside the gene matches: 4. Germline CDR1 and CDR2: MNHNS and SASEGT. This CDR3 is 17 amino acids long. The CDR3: CASSEALGLAGANEQFF. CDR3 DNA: TGTGCCAGCAGTGAAGCGCTGGGACTAGCGGGAGCCAATGAGCAGTTCTTC.

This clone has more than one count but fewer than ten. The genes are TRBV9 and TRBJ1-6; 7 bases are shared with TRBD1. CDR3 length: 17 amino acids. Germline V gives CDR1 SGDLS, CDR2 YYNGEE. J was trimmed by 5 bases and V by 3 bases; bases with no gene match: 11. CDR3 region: CASSALGGNVHNSPLHF. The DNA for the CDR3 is TGTGCCAGCAGCGCCTTAGGGGGCAACGTCCATAATTCACCCCTCCACTTT.

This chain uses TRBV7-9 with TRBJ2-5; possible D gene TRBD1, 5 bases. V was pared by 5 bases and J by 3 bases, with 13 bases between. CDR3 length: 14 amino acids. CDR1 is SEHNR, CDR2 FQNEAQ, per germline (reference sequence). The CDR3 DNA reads TGTGCCAGCAGCACAGGACAATACGAAGAGACCCAGTACTTC. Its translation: CASSTGQYEETQYF.

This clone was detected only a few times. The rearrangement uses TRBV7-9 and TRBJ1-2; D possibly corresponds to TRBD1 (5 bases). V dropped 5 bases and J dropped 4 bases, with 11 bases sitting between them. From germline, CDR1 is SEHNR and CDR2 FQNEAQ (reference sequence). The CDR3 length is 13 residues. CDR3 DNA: TGTGCCAGCAGCCGGACACAAAGCTATGGCTACACCTTC. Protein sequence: CASSRTQSYGYTF.

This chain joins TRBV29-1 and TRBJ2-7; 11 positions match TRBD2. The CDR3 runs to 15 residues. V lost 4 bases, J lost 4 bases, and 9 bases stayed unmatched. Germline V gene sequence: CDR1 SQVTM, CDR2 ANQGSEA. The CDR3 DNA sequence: TGCAGCGTTGGGGCTAGCGGGGGGATCACGTACGAGCAGTACTTC. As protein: CSVGASGGITYEQYF.

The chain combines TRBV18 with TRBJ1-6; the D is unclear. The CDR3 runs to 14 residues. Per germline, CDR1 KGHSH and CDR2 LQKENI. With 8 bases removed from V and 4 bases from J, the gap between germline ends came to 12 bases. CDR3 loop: CASMPGQYNSPLHF. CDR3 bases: TGTGCCAGCATGCCGGGCCAGTATAATTCACCCCTCCACTTT.

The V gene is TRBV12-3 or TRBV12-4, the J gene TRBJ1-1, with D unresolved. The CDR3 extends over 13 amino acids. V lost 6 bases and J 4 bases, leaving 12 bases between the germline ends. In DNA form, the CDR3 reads TGTGCCAGCAGCCAGACAAGCGGCACTGAAGCTTTCTTT. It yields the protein CASSQTSGTEAFF.

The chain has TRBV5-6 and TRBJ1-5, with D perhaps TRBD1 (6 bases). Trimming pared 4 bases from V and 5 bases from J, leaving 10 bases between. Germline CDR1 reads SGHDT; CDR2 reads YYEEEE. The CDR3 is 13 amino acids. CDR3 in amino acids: CASSGGQHQPQHF. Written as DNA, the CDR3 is TGTGCCAGCAGCGGAGGACAGCATCAGCCCCAGCATTTT.

The CDR3 region has the DNA TGTGCCAGCAGCTTAGCAGGGGCGGGTGGTCAGCCCCAGCATTTT. It codes for CASSLAGAGGQPQHF. The rearrangement joins TRBV7-2 to TRBJ1-5; maybe TRBD1 (5 bases). The V and J ends lost 0 bases and 6 bases respectively, with 12 bases between them. Per the germline V gene, CDR1 is SGHTA and CDR2 is FQGNSA. The CDR3 runs 15 residues.

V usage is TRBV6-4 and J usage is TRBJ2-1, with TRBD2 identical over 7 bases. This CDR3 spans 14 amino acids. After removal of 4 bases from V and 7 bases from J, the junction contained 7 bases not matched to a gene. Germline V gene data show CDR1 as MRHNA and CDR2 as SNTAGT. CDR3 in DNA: TGTGCCAGCAGTGCCCGGGAGGTTGGTAATGAGCAGTTCTTC. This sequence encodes CASSAREVGNEQFF.

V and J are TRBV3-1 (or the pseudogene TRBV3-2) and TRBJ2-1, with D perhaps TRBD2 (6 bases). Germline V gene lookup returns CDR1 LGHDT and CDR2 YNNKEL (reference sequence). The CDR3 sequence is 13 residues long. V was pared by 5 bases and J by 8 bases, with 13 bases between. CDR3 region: CASSSMEGDEQFF. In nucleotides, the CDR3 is TGTGCCAGCAGCTCCATGGAGGGCGATGAGCAGTTCTTC.

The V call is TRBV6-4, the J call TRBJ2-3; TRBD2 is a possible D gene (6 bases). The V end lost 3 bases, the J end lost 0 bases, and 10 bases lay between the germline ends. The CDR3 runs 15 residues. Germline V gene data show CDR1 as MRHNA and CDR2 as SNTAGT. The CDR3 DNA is TGTGCCAGCAGTGAGGAGGGCCTTAGCACAGATACGCAGTATTTT. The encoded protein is CASSEEGLSTDTQYF.

The CDR3 DNA reads TGTGCCAGCAGCCGGAACAGGGGGGGATACGAGCAGTACTTC. It translates to CASSRNRGGYEQYF. The rearrangement uses TRBV3-1 (or the pseudogene TRBV3-2) and TRBJ2-7; D is perhaps TRBD1 (8 bases). V was shortened by 4 bases and J by 4 bases, with 14 bases between the two germline ends. Germline V gene sequence: CDR1 LGHDT, CDR2 YNNKEL (reference sequence). The CDR3 spans 14 residues.

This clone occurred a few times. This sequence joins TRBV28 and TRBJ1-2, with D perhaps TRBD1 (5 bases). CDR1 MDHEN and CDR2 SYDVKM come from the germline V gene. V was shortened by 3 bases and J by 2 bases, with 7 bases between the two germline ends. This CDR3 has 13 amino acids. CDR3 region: CASSLTVNYGYTF. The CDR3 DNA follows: TGTGCCAGCAGTTTGACAGTGAACTATGGCTACACCTTC.

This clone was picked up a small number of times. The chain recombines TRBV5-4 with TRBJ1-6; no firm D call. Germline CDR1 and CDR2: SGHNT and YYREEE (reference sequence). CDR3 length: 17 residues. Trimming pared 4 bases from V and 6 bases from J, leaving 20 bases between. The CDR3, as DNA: TGTGCCAGCAGCCCAGGAGGCACAACAGTGATTAATTCACCCCTCCACTTT. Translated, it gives CASSPGGTTVINSPLHF.

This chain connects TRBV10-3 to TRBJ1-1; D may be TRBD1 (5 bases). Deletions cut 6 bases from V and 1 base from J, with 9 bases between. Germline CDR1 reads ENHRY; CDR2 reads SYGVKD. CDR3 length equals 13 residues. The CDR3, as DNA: TGTGCCATCAGGGACATGGGGAACACTGAAGCTTTCTTT. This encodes CAIRDMGNTEAFF.

The chain's CDR3 is CASSWNEIGYTF. CDR3 DNA sequence: TGTGCCAGCAGCTGGAACGAAATTGGCTACACCTTC. The chain is built from TRBV5-5 and TRBJ1-2, with unresolved D. Deletions cut 3 bases from V and 7 bases from J, with 10 bases between. Germline-derived CDR1 and CDR2 are SGHKS and YYEKEE (reference sequence). This CDR3 has 12 amino acids.

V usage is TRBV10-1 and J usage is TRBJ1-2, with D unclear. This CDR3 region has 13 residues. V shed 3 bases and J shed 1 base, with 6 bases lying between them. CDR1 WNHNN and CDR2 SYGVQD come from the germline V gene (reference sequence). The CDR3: CASSDGLNYGYTF. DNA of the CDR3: TGCGCCAGCAGTGACGGCCTTAACTATGGCTACACCTTC.

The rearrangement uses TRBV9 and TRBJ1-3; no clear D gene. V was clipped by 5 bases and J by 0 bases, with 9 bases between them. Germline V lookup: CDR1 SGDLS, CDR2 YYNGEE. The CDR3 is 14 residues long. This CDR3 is CASSGISSGNTIYF. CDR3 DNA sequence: TGTGCCAGCAGTGGGATCAGCTCTGGAAACACCATATATTTT.